This section outlines one T cell receptor (beta chain) sequence together with its context. The study enrolled healthy HIV-negative adults without recent acute infections or vaccinations as donors. Donors comprised only Caucasian adults living in Nashville, Tennessee. The data derive from a study of shared clonotypes between healthy human individuals. Whole-study context: A couple of female and a few male donors aged 18 to 49 were enrolled.

The assay was immunoSEQ multiplex PCR, and TCRdb's table has in-frame clones only and misses some. The sample includes millions of clones, 85% to 95% of them seen just once. Germline-derived CDR1 and CDR2 are SQVTM and ANQGSEA. This CDR3 has 13 amino acids. The trim removed 8 bases at V and 9 bases at J, leaving 12 bases unmatched. The rearrangement uses TRBV29-1 and TRBJ2-3; 9 bases are a match to TRBD1. The origin of this receptor is a man younger than 30 in good health. Some clones in this sample may be carry-over from other donors' samples. The sequenced material came from naive CD4+ T cells from PBMCs. Subset reported: CD45RA+ positively selected. CDR3 loop: CSHNPGTGRTQYF. The DNA of the CDR3 is TGCAGCCACAACCCTGGGACAGGGAGGACGCAGTATTTT.